This TCR beta chain emerged from a study of T-cell memory formation after mild COVID-19. Germline CDR1 and CDR2: SGHTA and FQGTGA. The V and J ends lost 3 bases and 1 base respectively, with 12 bases between them. The CDR3 totals 15 residues. Via MiXCR, TCRdb re-called the 5' RACE reads, giving one row per CDR3 protein. The repertoire consists of 350,000 to 400,000 distinct CDR3 sequences, with roughly 21% occurring once and the leading ten covering around 12%. The receptor's source is an adult woman who had mild COVID-19 (a few samples of this study predate the infection). Cell type and time point are not known. This rearrangement joins TRBV7-3 to TRBJ2-5, with D perhaps matching TRBD2 (7 bases). Sequences were obtained from PBMCs or a T cell subset sorted from them (not recorded which). CDR3 bases: TGTGCCAGCAGCTTCATGGCGGGGGCCCAAGAGACCCAGTACTTC. This encodes CASSFMAGAQETQYF.